The text below deals with one TCR beta chain. Its antigen is not known. TCRdb's copy holds only in-frame clones and misses some; the assay was immunoSEQ multiplex PCR. The sample has over 80,000 clones, 83% seen once; the top ten hold over 0.75%. This entry belongs to a study of radiotherapy plus CTLA-4 blockade in lung cancer. General study points: There was expansion of tumor-derived TCR clones in blood after radiotherapy plus ipilimumab.

The receptor was derived from a human donor with non-small cell lung cancer who had stable disease on radiotherapy plus ipilimumab. The specimen was peripheral blood, collected from a patient treated with radiotherapy plus ipilimumab.

The CDR3 DNA sequence: TGCGCCAGCAGCCAAACAGGGGGCTTCGAGCAGTACTTC. Translating gives CASSQTGGFEQYF. The chain links TRBV4-1 to TRBJ2-7; 9 bases fit TRBD1. The germline V gene encodes CDR1 MGHRA and CDR2 YSYEKL. J lost 6 bases, V lost 2 bases, and 2 bases had no gene match. The CDR3 is 13 residues long.